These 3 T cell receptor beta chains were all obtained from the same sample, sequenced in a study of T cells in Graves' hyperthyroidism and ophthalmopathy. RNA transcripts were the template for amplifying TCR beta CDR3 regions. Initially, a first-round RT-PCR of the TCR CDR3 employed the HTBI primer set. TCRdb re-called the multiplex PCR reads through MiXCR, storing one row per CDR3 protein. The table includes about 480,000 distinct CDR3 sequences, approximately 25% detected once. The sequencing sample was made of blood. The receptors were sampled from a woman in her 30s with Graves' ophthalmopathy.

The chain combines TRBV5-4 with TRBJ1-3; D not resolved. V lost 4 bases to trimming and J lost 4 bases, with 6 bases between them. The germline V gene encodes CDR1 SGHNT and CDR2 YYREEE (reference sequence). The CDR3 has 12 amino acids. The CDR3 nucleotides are TGTGCCAGCAGCGAGATCGGAAACACCATATATTTT. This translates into CASSEIGNTIYF. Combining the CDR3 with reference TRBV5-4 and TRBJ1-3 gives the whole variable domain ETGVTQSPTHLIKTRGQQVTLRCSSQSGHNTVSWYQQALGQGPQFIFQYYREEENGRGNFPPRFSGLQFPNYSSELNVNALELDDSALYLCASSEIGNTIYFGEGSWLTVV.

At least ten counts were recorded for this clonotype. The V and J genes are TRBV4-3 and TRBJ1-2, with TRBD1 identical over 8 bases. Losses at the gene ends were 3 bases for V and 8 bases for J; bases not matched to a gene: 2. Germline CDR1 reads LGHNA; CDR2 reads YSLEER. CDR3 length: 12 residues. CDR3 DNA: TGCGCCAGCAGCCACGGGACAGGCGGCTACACCTTC. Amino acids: CASSHGTGGYTF.

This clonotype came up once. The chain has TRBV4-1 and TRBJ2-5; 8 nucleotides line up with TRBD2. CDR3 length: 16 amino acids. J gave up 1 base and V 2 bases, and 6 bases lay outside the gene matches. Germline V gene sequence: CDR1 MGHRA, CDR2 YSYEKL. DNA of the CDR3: TGCGCCAGCAGCCAAAACGGGCTAGCGGGCCAAGAGACCCAGTACTTC. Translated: CASSQNGLAGQETQYF.